This T cell receptor (beta chain) is drawn from a study of identical twins (dated by TCRdb to about 2016). Turning to the overall study: To test whether fetal clonotypes persist, the study used deep sequencing on TCR alpha and beta repertoires from monozygotic twins, unrelated adults of various ages, and cord blood. Replicate twin experiments were performed at different times using different library preparation protocols to rule out contamination. Summary of the overall study and its limitations: The excess sharing between twins in beta out-of-frame sequences was weaker because fewer shared sequences reduced the signal-to-noise ratio. In monozygotic twins, recombination models systematically underestimated out-of-frame TCR alpha sharing, but the models matched the sharing seen between unrelated individuals. Because the same donors could not be followed over many years, the conclusions relied on cross-sectional statistical analysis. Zero-insertion analyses could be partly confounded by invariant T cells such as MAIT and iNKT, although diverse VJ usage argued against such confounding for most clonotypes. Compared with coincidental sharing between unrelated individuals, an excess of low generation-probability sequences was observed among out-of-frame TCR alpha sequences shared between twins. Abundant cord blood beta clonotypes carried fewer insertions; young adult naive repertoires showed a weaker similar trend, while memory repertoires showed none.

Of note for this clonotype: No cognate antigen has been identified for it. Base qualities were left out, and no much larger clone turns up one base away.

CDR1 MGHRA and CDR2 YSYEKL are derived from the germline V gene. The CDR3 has 15 amino acids, counting the end cysteine and phenylalanine. The DNA shown is the 45-base CDR3, in frame from base 1. V is pruned by 1 base and J by 3 bases, leaving 6 bases of the junction without a gene match. Only healthy Caucasian donors were included. The twin cohort consisted of three pairs of female monozygotic twins, all aged 18 to 29 years. The RNA used for TCR libraries was isolated from peripheral blood mononuclear cells. Libraries were prepared through 5' RACE. The sequencer was an Illumina HiSeq 2000. Template switching introduced a universal primer binding site; the final cDNA contained a unique molecular identifier, enabling accurate counting of TCR cDNA molecules. Specific primers in the conserved constant-segment region were used to synthesize first-strand cDNA for TCR alpha and beta chains. Each cDNA library was double barcoded, with a SMART-Mk sample barcode plus Illumina barcodes, to control for contamination. Two successive PCR steps introduced TruSeq adapter sequences along with Illumina sample barcodes. TCR alpha and beta cDNA libraries were sequenced on the Illumina HiSeq platform with custom primers. The published analysis was carried out like this. MiGEC was used to process raw reads and extract unique molecular identifiers, and MiXCR was used to find CDR3 positions. Recombination models were inferred per individual with the repgenHMM and IGoR tools using an EM algorithm. The analysis of shared clonotypes was done with the tcR package in R, with sharing normalized by the product of cloneset sizes. Out-of-frame nonproductive sequences were analyzed to study raw recombination free of thymic and clonal selection effects. TCRdb trimmed public reads at Q25 via fastp, called clones via MiXCR and kept in-frame beta chains. Rows merge per CDR3 protein into single entries with the most common DNA and genes. The V and J calls and clone size are TCRdb's, not the authors'. Recorded for this sample are around 960,000 distinct CDR3 sequences; around 12% of them occurred a single time. The biggest ten clones account for around 1.5% of the sample.

The sample also formed part of further work on yellow fever vaccine responses in identical twins. The second study reports: The T cell response to vaccination in identical twins was reported by the authors to appear partly convergent and partly personalized. Focusing on identical twins, the study followed the T cell clones that responded to the vaccine, and did so with precision.

The rearrangement combines TRBV4-1 with TRBJ2-7; TRBD2 fits 7 bases in the junction. The sequencing sample was made of PBMCs. The sequence came from a woman aged 18-35 years in good health. CDR3 region: CASSQAAGLDYEQYF. The DNA sequence follows: TGCGCCAGCAGCCAAGCAGCGGGACTGGACTACGAGCAGTACTTC.